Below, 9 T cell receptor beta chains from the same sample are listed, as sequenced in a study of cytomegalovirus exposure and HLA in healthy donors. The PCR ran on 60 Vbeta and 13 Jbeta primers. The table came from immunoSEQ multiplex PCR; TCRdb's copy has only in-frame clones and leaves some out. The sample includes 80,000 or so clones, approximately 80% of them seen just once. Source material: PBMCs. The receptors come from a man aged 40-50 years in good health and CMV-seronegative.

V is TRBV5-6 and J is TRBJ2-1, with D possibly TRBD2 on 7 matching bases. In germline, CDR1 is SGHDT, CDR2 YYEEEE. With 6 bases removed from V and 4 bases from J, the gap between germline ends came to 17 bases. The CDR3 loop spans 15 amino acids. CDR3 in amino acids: CASTPWGGFYNEQFF. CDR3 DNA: TGTGCCAGCACCCCCTGGGGGGGCTTTTACAATGAGCAGTTCTTC.

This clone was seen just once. The CDR3 protein is CASSKTRDRIYGYTF. In nucleotides, the CDR3 is TGTGCCAGCAGCAAAACTAGGGACAGAATATATGGCTACACCTTC. The chain employs TRBV6-6 and TRBJ1-2; 7 bases line up with TRBD1. This CDR3 is 15 amino acids long. CDR1 MNHNY and CDR2 SVGAGI come from the germline V gene (reference sequence). V trimming: 6 bases; J trimming: 5 bases; junction bases outside the gene matches: 12.

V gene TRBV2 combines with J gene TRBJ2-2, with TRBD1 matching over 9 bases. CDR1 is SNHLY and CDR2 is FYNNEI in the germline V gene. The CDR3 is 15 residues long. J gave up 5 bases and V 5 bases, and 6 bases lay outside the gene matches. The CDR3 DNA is TGTGCCAGCAGTCGCCGACAGGGGGGAACCGGGGAGCTGTTTTTT. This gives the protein CASSRRQGGTGELFF. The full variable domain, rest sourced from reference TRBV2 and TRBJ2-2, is EPEVTQTPSHQVTQMGQEVILRCVPISNHLYFYWYRQILGQKVEFLVSFYNNEISEKSEIFDDQFSVERPDGSNFTLKIRSTKLEDSAMYFCASSRRQGGTGELFFGEGSRLTVL.

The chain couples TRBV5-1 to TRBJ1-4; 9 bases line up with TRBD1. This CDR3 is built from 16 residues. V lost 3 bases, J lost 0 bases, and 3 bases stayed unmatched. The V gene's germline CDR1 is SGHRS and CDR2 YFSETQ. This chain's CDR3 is CASSYRDRATNEKLFF. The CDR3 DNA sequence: TGCGCCAGCAGCTACCGGGACAGGGCAACTAATGAAAAACTGTTTTTT. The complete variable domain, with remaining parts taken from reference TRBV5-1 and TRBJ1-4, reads KAGVTQTPRYLIKTRGQQVTLSCSPISGHRSVSWYQQTPGQGLQFLFEYFSETQRNKGNFPGRFSGRQFSNSRSEMNVSTLELGDSALYLCASSYRDRATNEKLFFGSGTQLSVL.

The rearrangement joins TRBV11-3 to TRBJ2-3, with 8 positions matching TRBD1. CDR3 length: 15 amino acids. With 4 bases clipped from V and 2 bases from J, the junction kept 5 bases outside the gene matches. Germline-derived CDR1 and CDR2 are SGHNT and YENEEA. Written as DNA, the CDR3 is TGTGCCAGCAGCTCACAGGGGGGCCTCACAGATACGCAGTATTTT. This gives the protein CASSSQGGLTDTQYF.

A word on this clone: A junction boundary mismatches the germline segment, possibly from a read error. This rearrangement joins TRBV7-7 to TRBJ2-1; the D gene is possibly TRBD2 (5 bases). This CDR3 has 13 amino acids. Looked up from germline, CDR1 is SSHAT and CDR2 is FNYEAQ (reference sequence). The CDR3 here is CASSLLGVDEQFF. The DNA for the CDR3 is TGTGCTAGCAGCTTACTCGGGGTGGATGAGCAGTTCTTC.

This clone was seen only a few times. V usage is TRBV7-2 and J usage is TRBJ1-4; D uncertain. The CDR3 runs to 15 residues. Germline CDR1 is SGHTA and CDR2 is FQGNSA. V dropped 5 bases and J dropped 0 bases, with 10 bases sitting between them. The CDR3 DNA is TGTGCCAGCAGCCCCCACAGAACAACTAATGAAAAACTGTTTTTT. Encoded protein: CASSPHRTTNEKLFF.

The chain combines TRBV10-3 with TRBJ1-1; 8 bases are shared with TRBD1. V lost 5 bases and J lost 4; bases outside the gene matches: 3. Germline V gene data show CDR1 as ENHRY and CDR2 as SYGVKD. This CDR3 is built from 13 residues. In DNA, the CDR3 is TGTGCCATCAGTTTCGACAGGGGCACTGAAGCTTTCTTT. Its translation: CAISFDRGTEAFF.

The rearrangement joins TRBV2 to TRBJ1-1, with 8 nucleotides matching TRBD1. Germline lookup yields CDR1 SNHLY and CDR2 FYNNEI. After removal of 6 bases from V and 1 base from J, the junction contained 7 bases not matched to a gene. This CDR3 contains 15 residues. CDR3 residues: CASRASGGANTEAFF. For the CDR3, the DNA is TGTGCCAGCAGGGCCTCAGGGGGCGCGAACACTGAAGCTTTCTTT.